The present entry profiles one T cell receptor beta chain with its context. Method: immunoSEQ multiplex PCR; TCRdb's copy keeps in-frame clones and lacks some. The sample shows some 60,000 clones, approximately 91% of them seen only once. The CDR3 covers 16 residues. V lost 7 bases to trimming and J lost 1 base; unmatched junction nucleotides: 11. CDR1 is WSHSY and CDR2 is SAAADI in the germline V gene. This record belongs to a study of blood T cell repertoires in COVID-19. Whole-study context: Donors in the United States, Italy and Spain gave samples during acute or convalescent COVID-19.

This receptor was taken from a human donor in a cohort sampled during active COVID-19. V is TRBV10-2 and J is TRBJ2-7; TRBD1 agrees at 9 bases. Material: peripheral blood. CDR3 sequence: CASTLDTGGRSYEQYF. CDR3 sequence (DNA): TGCGCCAGCACCCTAGACACAGGGGGCCGATCCTACGAGCAGTACTTC.